One and the same sample provided the 5 T cell receptor beta chains below, sequenced in a study of blood T cell repertoires in COVID-19. Clones were sequenced by immunoSEQ multiplex PCR, and TCRdb holds only the in-frame ones, with some missing. The repertoire includes around 200,000 clones, around nine tenths of them detected once, and 5.5% to 8% sits in the top ten. The sequencing input was peripheral blood. The receptors originated from a man aged 55 to 70 who had recovered from COVID-19.

CDR3 amino acids: CASSRRDREGSGNTIYF. The CDR3 region has the DNA TGTGCCAGCAGCCGGCGGGACAGGGAAGGCTCTGGAAACACCATATATTTT. J is TRBJ1-3 and V is TRBV5-5; 9 bases agree with TRBD1. Germline CDR1 and CDR2: SGHKS and YYEKEE (reference sequence). The CDR3 spans 17 residues. V lost 4 bases and J lost 0; bases outside the gene matches: 8.

V usage is TRBV15 and J usage is TRBJ2-1; D might be TRBD1 (5 bases). The V gene lost 0 bases and the J gene lost 8 bases, with 8 bases spanning the gap. The CDR3 is made up of 13 amino acids. Germline-derived CDR1 and CDR2 are LNHNV and YYDKDF (reference sequence). The CDR3: CATSRDPRDEQFF. As DNA, the CDR3 is TGTGCCACCAGCAGAGATCCCAGGGATGAGCAGTTCTTC.

The chain employs TRBV9 and TRBJ1-5; TRBD1 might be the D (5 bases). V gave up 0 bases and J gave up 2 bases, with 15 bases separating them. Germline V gives CDR1 SGDLS, CDR2 YYNGEE. This CDR3 is built from 17 residues. The CDR3 DNA reads as TGTGCCAGCAGCGTAGGTAAGGGGTTCGTTGGCAATCAGCCCCAGCATTTT. Protein product: CASSVGKGFVGNQPQHF.

The gene calls are TRBV5-1 and TRBJ1-3; D ambiguous. V lost 2 bases and J 2 bases, leaving 11 bases between the germline ends. The CDR3 has 15 residues. Germline assignment: CDR1 SGHRS and CDR2 YFSETQ. The CDR3 sequence is CASSFGDLTGNTIYF. CDR3 coding DNA: TGCGCCAGCAGCTTCGGGGATCTCACTGGAAACACCATATATTTT.

V is TRBV9 and J is TRBJ2-1; a weak D match, TRBD2 (6 bases). With 2 bases removed from V and 7 bases from J, the gap between germline ends came to 16 bases. CDR1 is SGDLS, CDR2 YYNGEE, per germline. This CDR3 has 15 amino acids. In DNA form, the CDR3 reads TGTGCCAGCAGCGTGGAGGGCACGGGTTATAATGAGCAGTTCTTC. Its protein is CASSVEGTGYNEQFF.